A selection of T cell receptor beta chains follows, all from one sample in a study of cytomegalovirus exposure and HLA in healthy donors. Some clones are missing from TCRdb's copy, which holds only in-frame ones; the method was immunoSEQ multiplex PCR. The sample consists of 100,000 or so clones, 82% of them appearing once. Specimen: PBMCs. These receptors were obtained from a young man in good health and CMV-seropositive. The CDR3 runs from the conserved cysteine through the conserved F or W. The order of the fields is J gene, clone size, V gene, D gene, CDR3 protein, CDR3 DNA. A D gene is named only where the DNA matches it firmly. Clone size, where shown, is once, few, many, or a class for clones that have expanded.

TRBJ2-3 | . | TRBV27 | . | CASSPGASVLSTDTQYF | TGTGCCAGCAGTCCTGGCGCTAGCGTCCTTAGCACAGATACGCAGTATTTT
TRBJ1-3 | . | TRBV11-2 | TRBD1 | CASSLDRQGANTIYF | TGTGCCAGCAGCTTGGACCGCCAGGGGGCAAACACCATATATTTT
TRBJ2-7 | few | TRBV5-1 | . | CASSLDTLVQQYF | TGCGCCAGCAGCTTGGACACATTGGTGCAGCAGTACTTC
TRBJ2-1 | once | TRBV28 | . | CASILGGTVYNEQFF | TGTGCCAGCATTCTTGGGGGGACAGTTTACAATGAGCAGTTCTTC
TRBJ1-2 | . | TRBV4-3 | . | CASSQDVGGRGYGYTF | TGCGCCAGCAGCCAAGATGTCGGGGGGCGAGGGTATGGCTACACCTTC
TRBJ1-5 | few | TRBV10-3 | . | CAISDRVNSNQPQHF | TGTGCCATCAGTGACAGGGTCAATAGCAATCAGCCCCAGCATTTT
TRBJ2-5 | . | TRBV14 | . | CASSQELRQETQYF | TGTGCCAGCAGCCAAGAACTGAGACAAGAGACCCAGTACTTC
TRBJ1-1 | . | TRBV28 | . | CASRILSQGSWTEAFF | TGTGCCAGCAGAATACTTTCCCAGGGTAGTTGGACTGAAGCTTTCTTT
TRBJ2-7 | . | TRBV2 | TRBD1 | CASSRAGQGNEQYF | TGTGCCAGCTCCCGGGCTGGACAGGGAAACGAGCAGTACTTC
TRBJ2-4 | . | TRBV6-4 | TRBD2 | CASSDSRGRAMAKNIQYF | TGTGCCAGCAGTGACTCTCGCGGGAGGGCCATGGCCAAAAACATTCAGTACTTC
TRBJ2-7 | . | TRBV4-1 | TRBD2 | CASSHQTLAAPYEQYF | TGCGCCAGCAGCCACCAGACACTAGCGGCCCCCTACGAGCAGTACTTC
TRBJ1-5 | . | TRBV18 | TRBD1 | CASSFGTGRSQPQHF | TGTGCCAGCTCGTTCGGGACAGGGAGGTCACAGCCCCAGCATTTT
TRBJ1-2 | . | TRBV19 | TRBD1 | CASSIDRQGLDYGYTF | TGTGCCAGTAGTATAGATCGACAGGGGCTGGACTATGGCTACACCTTC
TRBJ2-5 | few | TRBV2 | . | CASSENSGVETQYF | TGTGCCAGCAGTGAAAATTCGGGAGTCGAGACCCAGTACTTC
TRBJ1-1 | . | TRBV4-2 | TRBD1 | CASSPQRGQANTEAFF | TGTGCCAGCAGCCCCCAGAGGGGACAGGCGAACACTGAAGCTTTCTTT
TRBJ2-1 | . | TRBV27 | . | CASSFTGEKYNEQFF | TGTGCCAGCAGTTTCACGGGAGAGAAGTACAATGAGCAGTTCTTC
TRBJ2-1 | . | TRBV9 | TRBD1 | CASSVRGPSSYNEQFF | TGTGCCAGCAGCGTGAGGGGGCCCAGCTCCTACAATGAGCAGTTCTTC
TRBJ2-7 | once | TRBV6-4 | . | CASSPLRPSYEQYF | TGTGCCAGCAGCCCACTCCGCCCTTCCTACGAGCAGTACTTC
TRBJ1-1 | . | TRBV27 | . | CASSGGLNTEAFF | TGTGCCAGCAGCGGGGGTTTGAACACTGAAGCTTTCTTT